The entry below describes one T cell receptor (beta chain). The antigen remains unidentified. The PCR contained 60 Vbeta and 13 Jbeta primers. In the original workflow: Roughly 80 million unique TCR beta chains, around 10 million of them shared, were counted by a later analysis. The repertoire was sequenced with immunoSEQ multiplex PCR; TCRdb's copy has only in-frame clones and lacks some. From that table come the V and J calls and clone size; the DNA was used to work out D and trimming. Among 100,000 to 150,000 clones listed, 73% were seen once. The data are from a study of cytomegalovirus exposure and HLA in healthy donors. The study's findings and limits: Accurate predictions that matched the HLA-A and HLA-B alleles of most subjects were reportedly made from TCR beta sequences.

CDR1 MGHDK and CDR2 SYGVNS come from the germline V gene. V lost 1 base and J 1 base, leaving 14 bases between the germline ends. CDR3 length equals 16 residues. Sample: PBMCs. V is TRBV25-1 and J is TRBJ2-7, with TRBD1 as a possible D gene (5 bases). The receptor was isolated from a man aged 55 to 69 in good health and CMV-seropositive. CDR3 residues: CASSELVGQGSYEQYF. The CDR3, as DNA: TGTGCCAGCAGTGAATTAGTAGGGCAGGGATCCTACGAGCAGTACTTC.